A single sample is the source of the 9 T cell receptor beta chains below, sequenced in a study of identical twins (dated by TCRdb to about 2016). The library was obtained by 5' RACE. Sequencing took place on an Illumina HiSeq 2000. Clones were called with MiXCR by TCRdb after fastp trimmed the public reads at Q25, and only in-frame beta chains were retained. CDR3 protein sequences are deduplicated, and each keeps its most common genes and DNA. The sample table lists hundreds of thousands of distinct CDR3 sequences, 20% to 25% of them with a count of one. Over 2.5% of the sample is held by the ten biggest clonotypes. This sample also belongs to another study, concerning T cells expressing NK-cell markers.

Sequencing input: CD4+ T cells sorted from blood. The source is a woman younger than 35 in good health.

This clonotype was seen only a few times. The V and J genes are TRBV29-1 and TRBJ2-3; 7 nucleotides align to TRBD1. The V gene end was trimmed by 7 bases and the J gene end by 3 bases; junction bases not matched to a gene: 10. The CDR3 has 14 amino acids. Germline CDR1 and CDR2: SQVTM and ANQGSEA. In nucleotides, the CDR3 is TGCAGCGCTCCAAAACAGGGGCGGACAGATACGCAGTATTTT. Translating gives CSAPKQGRTDTQYF.

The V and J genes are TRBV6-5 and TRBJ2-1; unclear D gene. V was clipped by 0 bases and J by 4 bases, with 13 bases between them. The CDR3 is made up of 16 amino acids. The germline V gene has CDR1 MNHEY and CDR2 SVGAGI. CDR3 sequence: CASSYSVGANYNEQFF. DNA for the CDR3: TGTGCCAGCAGTTACTCGGTCGGAGCGAATTACAATGAGCAGTTCTTC.

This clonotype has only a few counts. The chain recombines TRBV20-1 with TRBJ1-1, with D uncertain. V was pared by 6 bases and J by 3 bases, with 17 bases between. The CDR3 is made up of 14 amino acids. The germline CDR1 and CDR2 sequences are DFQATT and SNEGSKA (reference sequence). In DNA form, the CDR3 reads TGCAGTGCGCTCTCACGGCTTTGGGACACTGAAGCTTTCTTT. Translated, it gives CSALSRLWDTEAFF.

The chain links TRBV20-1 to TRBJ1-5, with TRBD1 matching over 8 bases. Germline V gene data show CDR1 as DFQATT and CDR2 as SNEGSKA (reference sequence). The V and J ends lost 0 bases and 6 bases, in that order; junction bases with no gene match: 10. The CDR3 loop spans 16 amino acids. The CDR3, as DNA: TGCAGTGCTAGAGATGCAAACAGGGGGACGGGTCAGCCCCAGCATTTT. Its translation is CSARDANRGTGQPQHF.

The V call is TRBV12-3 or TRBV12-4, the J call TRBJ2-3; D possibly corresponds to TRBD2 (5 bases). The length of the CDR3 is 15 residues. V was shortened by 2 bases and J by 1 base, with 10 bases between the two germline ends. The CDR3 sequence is CASSLSRAGTDTQYF. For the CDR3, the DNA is TGTGCCAGCAGTTTATCGAGGGCTGGCACAGATACGCAGTATTTT.

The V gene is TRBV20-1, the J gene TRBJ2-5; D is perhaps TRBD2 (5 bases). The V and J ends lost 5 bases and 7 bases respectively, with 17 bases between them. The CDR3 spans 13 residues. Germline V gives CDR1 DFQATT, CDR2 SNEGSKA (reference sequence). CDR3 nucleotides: TGCAGTGCTCCCCCGGGTGCTCGGGGGACCCAGTACTTC. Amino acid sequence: CSAPPGARGTQYF.

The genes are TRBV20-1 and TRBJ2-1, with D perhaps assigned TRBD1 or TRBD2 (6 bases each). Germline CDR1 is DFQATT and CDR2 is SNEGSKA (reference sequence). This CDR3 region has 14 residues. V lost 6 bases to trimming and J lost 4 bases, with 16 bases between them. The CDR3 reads CSASRGEIYNEQFF. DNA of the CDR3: TGCAGTGCGAGTAGGGGGGAAATTTACAATGAGCAGTTCTTC.

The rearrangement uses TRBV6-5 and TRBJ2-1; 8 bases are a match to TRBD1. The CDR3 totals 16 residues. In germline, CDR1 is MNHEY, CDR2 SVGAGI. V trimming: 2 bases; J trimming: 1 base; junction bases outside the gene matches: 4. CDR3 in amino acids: CASSYRQGSSYNEQFF. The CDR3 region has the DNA TGTGCCAGCAGTTACCGACAGGGGAGTTCCTACAATGAGCAGTTCTTC.

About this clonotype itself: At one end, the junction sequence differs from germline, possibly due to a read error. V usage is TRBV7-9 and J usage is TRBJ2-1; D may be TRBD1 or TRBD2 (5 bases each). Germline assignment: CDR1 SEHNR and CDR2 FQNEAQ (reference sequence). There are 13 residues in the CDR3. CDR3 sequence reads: CASSARSGHEQSF. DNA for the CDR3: TGTGCCAGCAGCGCGCGGAGCGGACATGAGCAGTCCTTC.